This T cell receptor beta chain is from a study of identical twins. This clonotype occurred a few times. A single record per CDR3 protein comes from TCRdb applying MiXCR to the 5' RACE reads. This sample carries 470,000 or so distinct CDR3 sequences, 20% to 25% of them seen once, and the ten largest clones take 2.5% to 3.5%. CDR1 and CDR2 (germline): SGHDT, YYEEEE. The CDR3 has 12 amino acids. The V and J ends lost 4 bases and 3 bases respectively, with 7 bases between them. These same records also appear under a second study, on T cells expressing NK-cell markers. From that report: NKG2C+ dominant clonotype frequencies in more than 5 donors were about 1.0-7.0% of CD8+ T cells.

This chain uses TRBV5-6 with TRBJ2-5; D gene ambiguous. This sequence originates from a woman aged 18-29 years in good health. Sequencing was done on a sample of CD4+ T cells sorted from blood. CDR3 coding DNA: TGTGCCAGCAGCCGCGATGAAGAGACCCAGTACTTC. The encoded protein is CASSRDEETQYF. Looking up the rest from reference TRBV5-6 and TRBJ2-5 gives the full variable domain: DAGVTQSPTHLIKTRGQQVTLRCSPKSGHDTVSWYQQALGQGPQFIFQYYEEEERQRGNFPDRFSGHQFPNYSSELNVNALLLGDSALYLCASSRDEETQYFGPGTRLLVL.